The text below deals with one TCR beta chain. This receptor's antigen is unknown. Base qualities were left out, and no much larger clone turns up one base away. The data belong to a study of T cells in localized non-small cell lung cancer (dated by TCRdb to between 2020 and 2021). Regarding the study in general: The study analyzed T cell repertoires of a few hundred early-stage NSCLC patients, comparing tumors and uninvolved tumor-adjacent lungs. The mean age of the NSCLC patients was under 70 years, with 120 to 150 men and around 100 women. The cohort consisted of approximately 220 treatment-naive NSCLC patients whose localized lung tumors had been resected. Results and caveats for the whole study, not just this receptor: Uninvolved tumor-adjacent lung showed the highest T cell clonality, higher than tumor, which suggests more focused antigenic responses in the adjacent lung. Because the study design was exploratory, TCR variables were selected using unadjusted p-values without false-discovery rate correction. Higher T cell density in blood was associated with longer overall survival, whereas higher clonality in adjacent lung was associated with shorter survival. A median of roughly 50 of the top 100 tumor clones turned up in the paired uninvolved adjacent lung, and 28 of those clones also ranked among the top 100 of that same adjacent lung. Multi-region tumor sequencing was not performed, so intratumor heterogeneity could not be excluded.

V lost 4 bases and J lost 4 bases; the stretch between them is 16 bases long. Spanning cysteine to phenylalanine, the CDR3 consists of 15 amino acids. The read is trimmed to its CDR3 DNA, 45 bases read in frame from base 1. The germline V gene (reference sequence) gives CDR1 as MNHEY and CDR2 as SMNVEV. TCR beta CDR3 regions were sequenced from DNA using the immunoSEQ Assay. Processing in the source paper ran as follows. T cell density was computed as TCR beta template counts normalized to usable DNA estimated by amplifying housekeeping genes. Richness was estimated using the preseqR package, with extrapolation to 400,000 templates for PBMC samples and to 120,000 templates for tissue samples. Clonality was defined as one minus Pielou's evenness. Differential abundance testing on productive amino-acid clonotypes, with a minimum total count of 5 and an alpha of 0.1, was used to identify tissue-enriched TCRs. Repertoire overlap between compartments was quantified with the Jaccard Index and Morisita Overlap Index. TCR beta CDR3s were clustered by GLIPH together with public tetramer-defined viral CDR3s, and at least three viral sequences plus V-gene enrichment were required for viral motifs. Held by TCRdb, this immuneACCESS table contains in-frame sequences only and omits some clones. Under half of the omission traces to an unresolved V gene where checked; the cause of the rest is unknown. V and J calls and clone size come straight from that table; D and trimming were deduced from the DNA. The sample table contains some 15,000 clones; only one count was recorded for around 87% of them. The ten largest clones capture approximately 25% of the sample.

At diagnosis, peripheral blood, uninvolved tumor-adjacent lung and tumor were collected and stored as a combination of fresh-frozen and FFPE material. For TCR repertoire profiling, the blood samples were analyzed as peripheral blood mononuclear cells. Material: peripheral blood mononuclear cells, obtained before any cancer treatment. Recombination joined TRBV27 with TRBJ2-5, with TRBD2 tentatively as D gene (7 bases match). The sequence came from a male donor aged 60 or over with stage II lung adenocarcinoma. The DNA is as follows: TGTGCCAGCAGTTCACAGGGAGGGGGAGCAGAGACCCAGTACTTC. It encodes CASSSQGGGAETQYF.